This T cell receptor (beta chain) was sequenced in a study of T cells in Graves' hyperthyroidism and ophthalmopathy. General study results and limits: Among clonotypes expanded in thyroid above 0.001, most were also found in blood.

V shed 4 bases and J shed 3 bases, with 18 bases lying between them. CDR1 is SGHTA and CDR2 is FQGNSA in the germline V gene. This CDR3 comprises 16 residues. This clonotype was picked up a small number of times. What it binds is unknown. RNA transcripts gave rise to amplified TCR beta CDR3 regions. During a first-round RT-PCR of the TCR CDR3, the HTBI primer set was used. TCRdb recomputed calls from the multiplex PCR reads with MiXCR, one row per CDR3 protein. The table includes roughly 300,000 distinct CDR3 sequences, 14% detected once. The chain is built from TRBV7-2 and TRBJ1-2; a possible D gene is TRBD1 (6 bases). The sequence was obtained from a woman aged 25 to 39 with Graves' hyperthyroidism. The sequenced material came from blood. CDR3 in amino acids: CASSSRTGGAYYGYTF. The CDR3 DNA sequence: TGTGCCAGCAGCTCGAGAACGGGGGGCGCATACTATGGCTACACCTTC.